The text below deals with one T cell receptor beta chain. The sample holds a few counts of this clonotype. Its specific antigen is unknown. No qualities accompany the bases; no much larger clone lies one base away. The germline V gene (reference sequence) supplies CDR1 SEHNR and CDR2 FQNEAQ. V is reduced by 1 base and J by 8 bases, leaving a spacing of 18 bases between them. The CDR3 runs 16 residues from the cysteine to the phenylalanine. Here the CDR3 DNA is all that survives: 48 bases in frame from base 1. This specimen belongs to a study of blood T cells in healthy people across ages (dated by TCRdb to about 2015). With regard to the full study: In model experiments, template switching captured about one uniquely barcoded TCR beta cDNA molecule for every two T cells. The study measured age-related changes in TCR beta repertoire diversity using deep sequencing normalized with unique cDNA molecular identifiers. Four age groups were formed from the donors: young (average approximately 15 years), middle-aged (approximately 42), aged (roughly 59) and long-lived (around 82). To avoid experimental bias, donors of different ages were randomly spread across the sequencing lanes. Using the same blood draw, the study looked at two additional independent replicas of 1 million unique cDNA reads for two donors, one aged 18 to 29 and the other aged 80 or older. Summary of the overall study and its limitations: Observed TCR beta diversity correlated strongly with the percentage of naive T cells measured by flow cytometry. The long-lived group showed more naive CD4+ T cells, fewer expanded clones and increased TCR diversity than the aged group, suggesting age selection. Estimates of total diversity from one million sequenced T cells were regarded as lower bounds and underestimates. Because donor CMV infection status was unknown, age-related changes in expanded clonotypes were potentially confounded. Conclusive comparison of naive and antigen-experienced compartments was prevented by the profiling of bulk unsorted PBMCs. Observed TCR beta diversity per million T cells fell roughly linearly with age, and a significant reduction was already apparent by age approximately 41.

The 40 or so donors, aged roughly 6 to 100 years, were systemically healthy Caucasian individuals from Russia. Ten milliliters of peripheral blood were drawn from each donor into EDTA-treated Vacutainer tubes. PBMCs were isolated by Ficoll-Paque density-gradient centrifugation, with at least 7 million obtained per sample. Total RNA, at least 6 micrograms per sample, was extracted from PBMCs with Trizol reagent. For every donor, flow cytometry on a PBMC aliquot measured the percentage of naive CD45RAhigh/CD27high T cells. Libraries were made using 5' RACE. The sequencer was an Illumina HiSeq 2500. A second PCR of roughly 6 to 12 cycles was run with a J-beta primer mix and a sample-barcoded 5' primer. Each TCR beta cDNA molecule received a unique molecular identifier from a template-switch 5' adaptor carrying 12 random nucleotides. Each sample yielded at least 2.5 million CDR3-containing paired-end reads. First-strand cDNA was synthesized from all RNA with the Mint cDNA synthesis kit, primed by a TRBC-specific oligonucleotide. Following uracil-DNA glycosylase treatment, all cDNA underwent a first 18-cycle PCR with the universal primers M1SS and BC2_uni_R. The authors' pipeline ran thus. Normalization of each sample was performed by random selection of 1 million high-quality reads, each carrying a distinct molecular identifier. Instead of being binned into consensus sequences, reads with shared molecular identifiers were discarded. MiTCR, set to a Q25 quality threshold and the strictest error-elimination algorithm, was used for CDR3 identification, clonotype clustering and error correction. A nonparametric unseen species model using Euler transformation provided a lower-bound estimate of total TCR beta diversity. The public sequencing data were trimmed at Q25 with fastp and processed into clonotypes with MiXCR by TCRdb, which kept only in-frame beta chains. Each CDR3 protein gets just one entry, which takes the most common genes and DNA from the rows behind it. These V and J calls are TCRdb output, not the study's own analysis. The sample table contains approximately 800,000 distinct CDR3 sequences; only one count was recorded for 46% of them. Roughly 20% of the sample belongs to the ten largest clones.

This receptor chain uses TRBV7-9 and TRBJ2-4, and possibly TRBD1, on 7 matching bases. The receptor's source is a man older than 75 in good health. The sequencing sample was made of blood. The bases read TGTGCCAGCAGCTTAGATCGACAGGGAGGTTTGGACATTCAGTACTTC. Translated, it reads CASSLDRQGGLDIQYF.